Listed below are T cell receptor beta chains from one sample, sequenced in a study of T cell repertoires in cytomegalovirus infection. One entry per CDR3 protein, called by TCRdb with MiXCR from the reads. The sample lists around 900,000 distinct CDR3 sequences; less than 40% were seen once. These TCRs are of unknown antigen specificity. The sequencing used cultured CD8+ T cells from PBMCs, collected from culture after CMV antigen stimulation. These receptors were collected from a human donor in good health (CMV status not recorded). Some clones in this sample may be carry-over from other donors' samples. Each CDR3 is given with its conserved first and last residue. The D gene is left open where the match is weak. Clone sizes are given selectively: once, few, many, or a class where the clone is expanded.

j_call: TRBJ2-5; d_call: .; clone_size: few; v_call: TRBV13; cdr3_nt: TGTGCCAGCAGCCTCCCGAAACAGGGTGACGAGACCCAGTACTTC; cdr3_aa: CASSLPKQGDETQYF
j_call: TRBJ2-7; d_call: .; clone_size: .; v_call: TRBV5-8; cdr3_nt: TGTGCCAGCAGCGACCTTCCCTACGAGCAGTACTTC; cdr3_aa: CASSDLPYEQYF
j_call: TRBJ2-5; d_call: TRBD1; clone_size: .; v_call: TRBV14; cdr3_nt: TGTGCCAGCAGCCAAGAATGGTGGGGACAGAGCCGGGGGACCCAGTACTTC; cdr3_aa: CASSQEWWGQSRGTQYF
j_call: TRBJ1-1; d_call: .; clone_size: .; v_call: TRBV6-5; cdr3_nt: TGTGCCAGCAGTTACTATCCACAGGGACGGCTGAACACTGAAGCTTTCTTT; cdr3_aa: CASSYYPQGRLNTEAFF
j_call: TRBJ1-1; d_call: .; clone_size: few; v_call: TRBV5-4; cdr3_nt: TGTGCCAGCAGCGGGGACCCTGAAGCTTTCTTT; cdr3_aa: CASSGDPEAFF
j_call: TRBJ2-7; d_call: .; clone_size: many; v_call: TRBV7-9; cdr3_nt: TGTGCCAGCAGCTCCTATAAAGGGACGGCTGAAGAGCAGTACTTC; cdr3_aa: CASSSYKGTAEEQYF
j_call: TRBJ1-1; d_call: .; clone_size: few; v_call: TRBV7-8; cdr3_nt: TGTGCCAGCAGCCCCAGGGGCAGGGGTACGCAAGCTTTCTTT; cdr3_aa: CASSPRGRGTQAFF
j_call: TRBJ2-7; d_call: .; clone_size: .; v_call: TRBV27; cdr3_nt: TGTGCCAGCAGTACGGGGGCGAGCGCCGAGCAGTACTTC; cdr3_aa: CASSTGASAEQYF
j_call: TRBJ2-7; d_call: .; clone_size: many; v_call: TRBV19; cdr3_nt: TGTGCCAGCCGTGAGAGGAACCAAGGCGAGCAGTACTTC; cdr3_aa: CASRERNQGEQYF
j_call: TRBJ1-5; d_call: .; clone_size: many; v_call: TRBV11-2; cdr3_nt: TGTGCCAGCAGCGTCACCTCGGGATACAATCAGCCCCAGCATTTT; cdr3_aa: CASSVTSGYNQPQHF
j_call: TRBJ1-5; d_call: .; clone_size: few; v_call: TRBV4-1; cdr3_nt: TGCGCCAGCAGCCTCCTCGCGGGGGGAAATCAGCCCCAGCATTTT; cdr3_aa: CASSLLAGGNQPQHF
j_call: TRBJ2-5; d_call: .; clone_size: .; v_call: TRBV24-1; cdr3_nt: TGTGCCACCAGTGAACGGACAGATTCGTACCAAGAGACCCAGTACTTC; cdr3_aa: CATSERTDSYQETQYF
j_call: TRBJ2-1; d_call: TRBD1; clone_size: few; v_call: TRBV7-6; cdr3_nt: TGTGCCAGCACCCTTTCCGGGACAGGGTCCTACAATGAGCAGTTCTTC; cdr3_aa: CASTLSGTGSYNEQFF
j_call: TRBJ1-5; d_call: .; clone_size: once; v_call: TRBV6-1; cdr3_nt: TGTGCCAGCAGTGAATCTCCGTCAGGGCCAGGTCAGCCCCAGCATTTT; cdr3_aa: CASSESPSGPGQPQHF
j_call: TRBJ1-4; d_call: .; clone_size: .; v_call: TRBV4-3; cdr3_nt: TGCGCCAGCAGCCAAGGAATGACGGGGAAAGAAAAACTGTTTTTT; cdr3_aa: CASSQGMTGKEKLFF
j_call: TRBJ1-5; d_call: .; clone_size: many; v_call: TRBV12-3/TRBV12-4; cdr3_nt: TGTGCCAGCAGTCCCCTGCAGGGTAATCAGCCCCAGCATTTT; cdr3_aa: CASSPLQGNQPQHF
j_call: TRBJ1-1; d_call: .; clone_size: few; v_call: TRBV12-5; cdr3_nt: TGTGCTAGTGGCCGAGGGACGGAGAGGGGACCTTACGTTGAAGCTTTCTTT; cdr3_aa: CASGRGTERGPYVEAFF
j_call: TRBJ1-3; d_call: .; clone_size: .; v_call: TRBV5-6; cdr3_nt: TGTGCCAGCAGCTTGGATCTGTACTCTGGAAACACCATATATTTT; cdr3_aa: CASSLDLYSGNTIYF
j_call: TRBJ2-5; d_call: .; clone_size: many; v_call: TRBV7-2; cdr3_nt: TGTGCCAGCAGCCCAGGGGTAGCGGGCTGGGAGACCCAGTACTTC; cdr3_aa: CASSPGVAGWETQYF
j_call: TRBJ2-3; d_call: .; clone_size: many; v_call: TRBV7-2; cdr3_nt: TGTGCCAGCAGCTTAAAGCGGTATAGCACAGATACGCAGTATTTT; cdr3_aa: CASSLKRYSTDTQYF
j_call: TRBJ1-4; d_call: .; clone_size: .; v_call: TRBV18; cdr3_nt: TGTGCCAGCTCACCACCGGTCGAGGAAAAACTGTTTTTT; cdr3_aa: CASSPPVEEKLFF
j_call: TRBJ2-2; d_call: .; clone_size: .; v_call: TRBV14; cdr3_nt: TGTGCCAGCAGCCAGACACAGCTTAACACCGGGGAGCTGTTTTTT; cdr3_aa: CASSQTQLNTGELFF
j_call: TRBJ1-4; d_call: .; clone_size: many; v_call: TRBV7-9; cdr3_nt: TGTGCCAGCAGCTCTAATCGACAGCCAACTAATGAAAAACTGTTTTTT; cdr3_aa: CASSSNRQPTNEKLFF
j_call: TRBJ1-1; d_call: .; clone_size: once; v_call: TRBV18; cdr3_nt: TGTGCCAGCTCATCTCTGGACGGGACGTCAGCTGAAGCTTTCTTT; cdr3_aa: CASSSLDGTSAEAFF
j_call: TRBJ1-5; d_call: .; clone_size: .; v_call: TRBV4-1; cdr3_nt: TGCGCCAGCAGCCAAGGGACAGCTTATAGCAATCAGCCCCAGCATTTT; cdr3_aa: CASSQGTAYSNQPQHF
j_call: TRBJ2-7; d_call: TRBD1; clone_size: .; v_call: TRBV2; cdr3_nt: TGTGCCACCCATGGGACAGTCTACGAGCAGTACTTC; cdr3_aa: CATHGTVYEQYF
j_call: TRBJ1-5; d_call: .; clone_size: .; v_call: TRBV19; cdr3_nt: TGTGCCAGTAGTCACAGGGCGTATCAGCCCCAGCATTTT; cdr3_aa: CASSHRAYQPQHF
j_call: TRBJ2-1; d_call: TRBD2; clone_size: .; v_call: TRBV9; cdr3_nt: TGTACCAGCAGCGTTTCGGGGGGAAACAATGAGCAGTTCTTC; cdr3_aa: CTSSVSGGNNEQFF
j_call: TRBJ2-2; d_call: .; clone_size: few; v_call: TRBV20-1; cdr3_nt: TGCAGTGCTAGTAGGGCAGACTACACCGGGGAGCTGTTTTTT; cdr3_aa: CSASRADYTGELFF
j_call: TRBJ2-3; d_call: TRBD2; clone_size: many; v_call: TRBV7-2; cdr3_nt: TGTGCCAGCAGCTTTACTAGCGGGGGCACAGATACGCAGTATTTT; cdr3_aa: CASSFTSGGTDTQYF
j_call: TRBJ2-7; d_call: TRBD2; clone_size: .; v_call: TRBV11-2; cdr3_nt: TGTGCCAGCAGCCCTTATCGCGGGGGGTCCTCCTACGAGCAGTACTTC; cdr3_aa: CASSPYRGGSSYEQYF
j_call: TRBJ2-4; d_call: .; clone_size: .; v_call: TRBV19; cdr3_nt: TGTGTCACCCAGGGTCAAAACATTCAGTACTTC; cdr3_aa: CVTQGQNIQYF
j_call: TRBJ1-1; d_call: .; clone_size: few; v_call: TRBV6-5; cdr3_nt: TGTGCCAGCAGTTACTCTTCCTTGAACACTGAAGCTTTCTTT; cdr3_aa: CASSYSSLNTEAFF
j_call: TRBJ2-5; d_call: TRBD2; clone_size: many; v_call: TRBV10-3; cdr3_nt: TGTGCCATCAGTGAGACTAGCGGGGGGCAAGAGACCCAGTACTTC; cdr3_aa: CAISETSGGQETQYF
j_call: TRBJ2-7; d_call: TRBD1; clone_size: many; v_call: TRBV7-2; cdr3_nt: TGTGCCAGCAGCCGCCAGGGGGCCGTGGACGAGCAGTACTTC; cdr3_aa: CASSRQGAVDEQYF
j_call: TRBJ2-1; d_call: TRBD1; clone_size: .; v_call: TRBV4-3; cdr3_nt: TGCGCCAGCAGCCCGGACAGGGGGCAGTACAATGAGCAGTTCTTC; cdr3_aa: CASSPDRGQYNEQFF
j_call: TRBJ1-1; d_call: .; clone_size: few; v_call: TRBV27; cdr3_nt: TGTGCCAGCAGTGGCAGGCACCTGAACACTGAAGCTTTCTTT; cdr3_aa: CASSGRHLNTEAFF
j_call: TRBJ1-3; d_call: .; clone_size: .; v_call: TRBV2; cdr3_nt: TGTGCCAGCTACCAATCGGGGGGGTCTGGAAACACCATATATTTT; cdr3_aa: CASYQSGGSGNTIYF
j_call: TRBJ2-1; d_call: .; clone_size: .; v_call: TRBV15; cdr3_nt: TGTGCCACCAGCAGAGACGGTCCCTGGAATGAGCAGTTCTTC; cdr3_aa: CATSRDGPWNEQFF
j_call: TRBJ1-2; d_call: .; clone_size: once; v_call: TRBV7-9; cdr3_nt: TGTGCCAGCAGCATAGACACTTATGGCTACACCTTC; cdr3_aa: CASSIDTYGYTF
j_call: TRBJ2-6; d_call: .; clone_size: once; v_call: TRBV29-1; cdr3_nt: TGCAGCGTTGTAGGGGTATCTGGGGCCAACGTCCTGACTTTC; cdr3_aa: CSVVGVSGANVLTF
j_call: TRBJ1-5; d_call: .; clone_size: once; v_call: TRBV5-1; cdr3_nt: TGCGCCAGCAGCTTGGAAGGGGAGGGCAATCAGCCCCAGCATTTT; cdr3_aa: CASSLEGEGNQPQHF
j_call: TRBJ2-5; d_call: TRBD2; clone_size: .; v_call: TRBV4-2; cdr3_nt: TGTGCCAGCAGCCAGGGAGGGGCGGCCCAGTACTTC; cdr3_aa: CASSQGGAAQYF
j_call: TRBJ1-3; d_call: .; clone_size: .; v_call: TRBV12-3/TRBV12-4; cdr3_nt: TGTGCCAGCAGCCCAGTTGCGGCTGGAAACACCATATATTTT; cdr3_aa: CASSPVAAGNTIYF
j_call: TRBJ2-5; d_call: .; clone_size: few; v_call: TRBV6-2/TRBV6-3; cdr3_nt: TGTGCCAGCAGTTATATCGGGGAAGAAGAGACCCAGTACTTC; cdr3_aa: CASSYIGEEETQYF
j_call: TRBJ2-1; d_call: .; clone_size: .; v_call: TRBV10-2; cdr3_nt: TGCGCCAGCATAAGTCTAGGGGGTAGTGAGCAGTTCTTC; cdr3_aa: CASISLGGSEQFF
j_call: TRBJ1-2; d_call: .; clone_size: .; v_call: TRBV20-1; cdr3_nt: TGCAGTGCTTTGGCGGGGCTGAGCGGCTACACCTTC; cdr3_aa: CSALAGLSGYTF
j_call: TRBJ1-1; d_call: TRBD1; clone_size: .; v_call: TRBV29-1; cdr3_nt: TGCAGCGTTATGACAGGGGGAACTGAAGCTTTCTTT; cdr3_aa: CSVMTGGTEAFF